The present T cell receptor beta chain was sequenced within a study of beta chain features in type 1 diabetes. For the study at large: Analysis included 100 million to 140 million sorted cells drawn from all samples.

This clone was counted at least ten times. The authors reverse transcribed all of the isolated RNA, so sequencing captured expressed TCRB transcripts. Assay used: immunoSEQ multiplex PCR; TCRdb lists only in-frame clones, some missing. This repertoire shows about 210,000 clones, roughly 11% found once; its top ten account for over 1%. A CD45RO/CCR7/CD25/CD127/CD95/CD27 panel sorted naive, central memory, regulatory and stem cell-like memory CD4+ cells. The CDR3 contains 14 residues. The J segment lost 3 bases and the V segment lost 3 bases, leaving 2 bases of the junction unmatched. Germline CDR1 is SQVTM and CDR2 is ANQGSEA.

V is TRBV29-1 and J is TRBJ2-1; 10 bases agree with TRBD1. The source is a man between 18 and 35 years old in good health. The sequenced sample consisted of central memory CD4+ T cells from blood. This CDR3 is CSVEDRGNYNEQFF. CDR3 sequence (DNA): TGCAGCGTTGAGGACAGGGGGAACTACAATGAGCAGTTCTTC.